Sequencing of this TCR beta chain was carried out in a study of OX40 agonist ivuxolimab in advanced cancers. On the study more broadly: Past anti-PD-1, anti-PD-L1 or anti-CTLA-4 therapy was accepted, and 30% to 50% had received some.

The repertoire was sequenced with immunoSEQ multiplex PCR; TCRdb's copy has only in-frame clones and lacks some. The data show 74,000 or so clones, around 83% seen once. V shed 6 bases and J shed 5 bases, with 7 bases lying between them. From germline, CDR1 is SNHLY and CDR2 FYNNEI. The CDR3 has 11 residues. Whole-study findings and limits: Dose levels from 0.1 to 3.0 mg/kg saw CD4+ and CD8+ blood T cells expand clonally by week 6. Partial responders dosed at 0.1-3.0 mg/kg displayed clonal expansion ranking among the lowest.

As for this clone: Its matching antigen is unknown. Other DNA sequences of this sample code for an identical CDR3.

Autoimmune disease history or systemic immunosuppression led to patients being barred. The sequencing used CD4+ or CD8+ T cells sorted from blood, collected in a trial of the OX40 agonist ivuxolimab. The V and J genes are TRBV2 and TRBJ2-5; D remains unclear. This TCR came from an adult with an advanced solid tumor such as melanoma, head and neck, liver or kidney cancer. CDR3 protein: CASSPEETQYF. The CDR3 nucleotides read TGTGCCAGCAGCCCCGAGGAGACCCAGTACTTC.